These 16 T cell receptor beta chains were all obtained from the same sample, sequenced in a study of T-cell reconstitution after alpha-beta-depleted transplantation in children. Unique molecular identifiers were incorporated into the prepared TCRbeta library. TCRdb reprocessed the PCR reads via MiXCR and lists one record per CDR3 protein. The top ten hold 13% to 15% of the sample, which has around 500,000 distinct CDR3 sequences, under 30% seen once. The sequenced sample was PBMCs, mostly from graft donor cells, obtained 360 days after TCRalphabeta/CD19-depleted stem cell transplant. The receptor source for this set is a boy under two years old who had a stem cell transplant for acute myeloid leukemia, so the T cells may come from the graft donor.

This clonotype was seen a few times. Here the CDR3 DNA reads TGCGCCAGCAGGAACGGACAGGGCTCCTACAATGAGCAGTTCTTC. Amino acid sequence: CASRNGQGSYNEQFF. The chain combines TRBV5-1 with TRBJ2-1, with TRBD1 identical over 8 bases. The CDR3 is 15 amino acids. Germline CDR1 reads SGHRS; CDR2 reads YFSETQ. V gave up 5 bases and J gave up 0 bases; unmatched junction bases: 4. The whole variable domain, remainder taken from reference TRBV5-1 and TRBJ2-1, is KAGVTQTPRYLIKTRGQQVTLSCSPISGHRSVSWYQQTPGQGLQFLFEYFSETQRNKGNFPGRFSGRQFSNSRSEMNVSTLELGDSALYLCASRNGQGSYNEQFFGPGTRLTVL.

This chain links TRBV7-9 with TRBJ2-1; D is unresolved. The CDR3 has 10 amino acids. Germline V gene data show CDR1 as SEHNR and CDR2 as FQNEAQ (reference sequence). V was shortened by 9 bases and J by 6 bases, with 6 bases between the two germline ends. CDR3 DNA sequence: TGTGCCAGTACCGCCAATGAGCAGTTCTTC. Its protein is CASTANEQFF. The entire variable domain, with the rest obtained from reference TRBV7-9 and TRBJ2-1, is as follows: DTGVSQNPRHKITKRGQNVTFRCDPISEHNRLYWYRQTLGQGPEFLTYFQNEAQLEKSRLLSDRFSAERPKGSFSTLEIQRTEQGDSAMYLCASTANEQFFGPGTRLTVL.

This clonotype has only a few counts. The rearrangement links TRBV6-1 to TRBJ2-2, with a tentative D call TRBD2 (5 bases). Germline V gene lookup returns CDR1 MNHNS and CDR2 SASEGT. V was clipped by 6 bases and J by 4 bases, with 9 bases between them. The CDR3 has 13 residues. CDR3 DNA: TGTGCCAGCAGGCCGGGATTCACCGGGGAGCTGTTTTTT. Translating it yields CASRPGFTGELFF.

The table lists this clonotype with a few counts. The J gene is TRBJ2-1, the V gene TRBV6-5, with D perhaps being TRBD1 or TRBD2 (5 bases each). V was shortened by 5 bases and J by 12 bases, with 14 bases between the two germline ends. The length of the CDR3 is 12 residues. The germline V gene has CDR1 MNHEY and CDR2 SVGAGI. CDR3 in amino acids: CASSPLGAGQFF. The DNA for the CDR3 is TGTGCCAGCAGTCCCCTCGGGGCTGGGCAGTTCTTC.

V usage is TRBV29-1 and J usage is TRBJ2-7; perhaps TRBD1 as D (5 bases). Germline V gene data show CDR1 as SQVTM and CDR2 as ANQGSEA. V lost 0 bases, J lost 6 bases, and 21 bases lay in between. The CDR3 totals 16 residues. The CDR3 nucleotides are TGCAGCGTTGAAGAAGTGGGCGGCGGCACAGGCCCCGAGCAGTACTTC. As protein: CSVEEVGGGTGPEQYF.

V gene TRBV11-2 combines with J gene TRBJ1-3, with 7 nucleotides matching TRBD1. The CDR3 runs 21 residues. CDR1 SGHAT and CDR2 FQNNGV come from the germline V gene. Germline trimming cut 2 bases from V and 7 bases from J; bases unmatched to any gene: 26. CDR3 amino acids: CASSLRAKGAAGSTPLNTIYF. CDR3 in DNA: TGTGCCAGCAGCTTACGGGCAAAGGGGGCTGCGGGGTCCACTCCCTTGAACACCATATATTTT.

This rearrangement joins TRBV20-1 to TRBJ2-3, with TRBD1 matching 9 bases. The germline CDR1 and CDR2 sequences are DFQATT and SNEGSKA (reference sequence). J gave up 9 bases and V 0 bases, and 10 bases lay outside the gene matches. CDR3 length equals 15 residues. The CDR3 loop is CSARDSGQGLGTQYF. The CDR3 DNA is TGCAGTGCTAGAGATTCGGGACAGGGTTTGGGCACGCAGTATTTT.

The chain has TRBV7-2 and TRBJ2-7; D remains unclear. This CDR3 is 14 amino acids long. CDR1 and CDR2 (germline): SGHTA, FQGNSA. V lost 0 bases to trimming and J lost 7 bases, with 13 bases between them. The CDR3: CASSLAGRTPEQYF. CDR3 coding DNA: TGTGCCAGCAGCTTAGCCGGACGGACGCCGGAGCAGTACTTC.

This clonotype was picked up a small number of times. V usage is TRBV10-2 and J usage is TRBJ1-1; D remains ambiguous. The CDR3 spans 13 residues. Trimming cost V 2 bases and J 4 bases, with 8 bases left between them. Germline V lookup: CDR1 WSHSY, CDR2 SAAADI. DNA of the CDR3: TGCGCCAGCAGTGAGCAACAGATCACTGAAGCTTTCTTT. It is translated as CASSEQQITEAFF.

This clonotype was seen ten or more times. The chain has TRBV20-1 and TRBJ2-5; D possibly corresponds to TRBD2 (7 bases). Germline assignment: CDR1 DFQATT and CDR2 SNEGSKA (reference sequence). V shed 3 bases and J shed 1 base, with 12 bases lying between them. The CDR3 contains 14 residues. The CDR3 DNA reads as TGCAGTGCTAGGCCTGGGGGGGCCCAAGAGACCCAGTACTTC. Protein product: CSARPGGAQETQYF.

This clonotype occurred a few times. The genes are TRBV27 and TRBJ2-7; 7 bases are a match to TRBD2. The germline gives CDR1 MNHEY, CDR2 SMNVEV (reference sequence). The CDR3 covers 15 residues. The J segment lost 7 bases and the V segment lost 4 bases, leaving 13 bases of the junction unmatched. The CDR3 protein is CASSSPRGSVSEQYF. As DNA, the CDR3 is TGTGCCAGCAGTTCCCCCCGCGGGAGCGTTTCGGAGCAGTACTTC.

In its sample, this clonotype was seen a few times. This chain connects TRBV11-2 to TRBJ2-7, with no clear D. Trimming pared 4 bases from V and 5 bases from J, leaving 9 bases between. The CDR3 totals 12 residues. Germline values: CDR1 SGHAT, CDR2 FQNNGV. CDR3 amino acids: CASSSASDEQYV. The CDR3 nucleotides are TGTGCCAGCAGCTCCGCTAGTGACGAGCAGTACGTC.

The chain has TRBV20-1 and TRBJ2-1, with 10 bases aligning to TRBD1. There are 15 residues in the CDR3. Germline CDR1 and CDR2: DFQATT and SNEGSKA (reference sequence). Trimming removed 5 bases from V and 4 bases from J; junction bases left unmatched: 8. The CDR3 sequence is CSAGDRGPMYNEQFF. In nucleotides, the CDR3 is TGCAGTGCTGGGGACAGGGGCCCCATGTACAATGAGCAGTTCTTC.

This clonotype has a handful of counts. The CDR3 protein is CSVEGHKSTEAFF. The CDR3 region has the DNA TGCAGCGTTGAAGGACACAAGTCCACTGAAGCTTTCTTT. V and J are TRBV29-1 and TRBJ1-1; the D is unclear. The CDR3 is made up of 13 amino acids. Germline values: CDR1 SQVTM, CDR2 ANQGSEA. Trimming cost V 1 base and J 4 bases, with 10 bases left between them.

This clonotype has a count of ten or more. The chain recombines TRBV12-3 or TRBV12-4 with TRBJ2-2; D unresolved. The CDR3 is 10 residues long. V was trimmed by 11 bases and J by 6 bases, leaving 7 bases between them. The CDR3 sequence is CACGAGELFF. CDR3 DNA: TGTGCCTGTGGCGCCGGGGAGCTGTTTTTT.

Comments on this clonotype: Germline is not matched at one junction end, which may reflect a read error. CDR3 coding DNA: TGTGCCAGCTGTTTTTCCGGCCTAAGGAATGAGCAGTTCTTC. It specifies CASCFSGLRNEQFF. The chain has TRBV12-3 or TRBV12-4 and TRBJ2-1; D ambiguous. This CDR3 is built from 14 residues.